The 18 T cell receptor beta chains presented below share a single source sample, sequenced in a study of cytomegalovirus exposure and HLA in healthy donors. Both 60 Vbeta primers and 13 Jbeta primers went into the PCR. TCRdb keeps only in-frame clones here, not all; method: immunoSEQ multiplex PCR. The sample contains 100,000 to 150,000 clones, under 85% of which appear only once. The sequencing sample was made of PBMCs. The receptors were gathered from a woman in her 50s in good health and CMV-seropositive.

J is TRBJ1-1 and V is TRBV11-3, with TRBD1 matching 8 bases. J was trimmed by 3 bases and V by 5 bases; bases with no gene match: 5. This CDR3 is 14 amino acids long. Germline-derived CDR1 and CDR2 are SGHNT and YENEEA. CDR3 loop: CASSRGQGDTEAFF. For the CDR3, the DNA is TGTGCCAGCAGCCGTGGACAGGGTGACACTGAAGCTTTCTTT.

CDR3 sequence: CATSRDLSGNTEAFF. In nucleotides, the CDR3 is TGTGCCACCAGCAGAGATTTATCCGGGAACACTGAAGCTTTCTTT. This chain uses TRBV15 with TRBJ1-1; D is unresolved. This CDR3 has 15 residues. The V end was cut by 0 bases, the J end by 1 base, with 9 bases between. Germline V lookup: CDR1 LNHNV, CDR2 YYDKDF (reference sequence).

The V and J genes are TRBV7-7 and TRBJ2-2; D unclear. This CDR3 region has 12 residues. Trimming took 5 bases from V and 5 from J, leaving 6 bases between them. Germline loops: CDR1 SSHAT, CDR2 FNYEAQ (reference sequence). CDR3 amino acids: CASSPTTGELFF. Here the CDR3 DNA reads TGTGCCAGCAGCCCCACTACCGGGGAGCTGTTTTTT.

The chain employs TRBV21-1 and TRBJ2-5; TRBD1, the table's D call, lacks a check against the DNA. TRBV21-1 represents a pseudogene. There are 15 residues in the CDR3. This CDR3 is CASSTRQGAWETQYF. CDR3 nucleotides: TGTGCCAGCAGCACAAGACAGGGGGCCTGGGAGACCCAGTACTTC.

V gene TRBV11-3 combines with J gene TRBJ2-7, with D possibly TRBD1 on 5 matching bases. Between the trimmed V and J ends, which lost 3 bases and 0 bases, there was a span of 12 bases. This CDR3 is 15 amino acids long. Germline values: CDR1 SGHNT, CDR2 YENEEA. DNA for the CDR3: TGTGCCAGCAGCTTGGGGCAGGGCAGCTCCTACGAGCAGTACTTC. Translated: CASSLGQGSSYEQYF. Supplemented by reference TRBV11-3 and TRBJ2-7, the full variable domain reads EAGVVQSPRYKIIEKKQPVAFWCNPISGHNTLYWYLQNLGQGPELLIRYENEEAVDDSQLPKDRFSAERLKGVDSTLKIQPAELGDSAVYLCASSLGQGSSYEQYFGPGTRLTVT.

The genes are TRBV5-4 and TRBJ1-2, with 8 bases fitting TRBD1. This CDR3 has 13 amino acids. Germline loops: CDR1 SGHNT, CDR2 YYREEE (reference sequence). The junction had 6 bases not matched to a gene; V was cut back by 4 bases and J by 7 bases. The CDR3 DNA reads TGTGCCAGCAGCCCAGGGGGCCGGCTTGGCTACACCTTC. Translation: CASSPGGRLGYTF.

The genes are TRBV18 and TRBJ2-7; the match to TRBD1 covers 7 bases. This CDR3 has 14 amino acids. Looked up from germline, CDR1 is KGHSH and CDR2 is LQKENI. V lost 3 bases, J lost 3 bases, and 5 bases stayed unmatched. The CDR3 region is CASSPRQGVYEQYF. The CDR3, as DNA: TGTGCCAGCTCACCCAGGCAGGGGGTCTACGAGCAGTACTTC.

The chain joins TRBV28 to TRBJ2-7; D is undetermined. CDR1 is MDHEN, CDR2 SYDVKM, per germline. The CDR3 has 13 amino acids. Trimming left V 7 bases short and J 2 bases short, with 12 bases between. CDR3 nucleotides: TGTGCCAGCACAGGCCTCTCGGCCTACGAGCAGTACTTC. Its protein product is CASTGLSAYEQYF.

The rearrangement uses TRBV7-6 and TRBJ1-4; 8 bases are shared with TRBD1. This CDR3 has 15 amino acids. The junction had 5 bases not matched to a gene; V was cut back by 3 bases and J by 5 bases. Germline assignment: CDR1 SGHVS and CDR2 FNYEAQ. This CDR3 is CASSLWTGTNEKLFF. The CDR3 nucleotides are TGTGCCAGCAGCTTGTGGACAGGGACGAATGAAAAACTGTTTTTT.

This rearrangement joins TRBV11-2 to TRBJ2-1, with 8 bases matching TRBD2. Germline V gives CDR1 SGHAT, CDR2 FQNNGV. V shed 1 base and J 8 bases; nucleotides not matched to a gene: 7. The CDR3 runs 15 residues. As DNA, the CDR3 is TGTGCCAGCAGCTTAGCGGGGGGGCGGATTGATGAGCAGTTCTTC. Its protein product is CASSLAGGRIDEQFF.

The sample holds a few counts of this clone. The chain recombines TRBV2 with TRBJ1-5; 9 nucleotides line up with TRBD1. The junction had 6 bases not matched to a gene; V was cut back by 5 bases and J by 4 bases. The CDR3 extends over 15 amino acids. Germline V gene sequence: CDR1 SNHLY, CDR2 FYNNEI. The CDR3 DNA reads as TGTGCCAGCAGTTTCCTGACAGGGGGTAATCAGCCCCAGCATTTT. As protein: CASSFLTGGNQPQHF.

This clone was observed once. The gene calls are TRBV29-1 and TRBJ1-5; D is unclear. CDR1 SQVTM and CDR2 ANQGSEA come from the germline V gene. This CDR3 contains 14 residues. V was pared by 4 bases and J by 0 bases, with 10 bases between. CDR3 sequence (DNA): TGCAGCGTTGCTTACGGGAATAGCAATCAGCCCCAGCATTTT. This translates into CSVAYGNSNQPQHF.

The V gene is TRBV6-5, the J gene TRBJ1-2, with 9 bases that match TRBD1. Germline V gene lookup returns CDR1 MNHEY and CDR2 SVGAGI. The junction had 8 bases not matched to a gene; V was cut back by 6 bases and J by 6 bases. The CDR3 contains 14 residues. CDR3: CASSSGTGHHGYTF. CDR3 DNA: TGTGCCAGCAGCTCCGGGACAGGGCATCATGGCTACACCTTC.

This chain connects TRBV2 to TRBJ1-6; no definite D call. There are 16 residues in the CDR3. Germline CDR1 is SNHLY and CDR2 is FYNNEI. The germline V and J ends were trimmed by 4 bases and 7 bases, with 17 bases remaining between them. CDR3 sequence (DNA): TGTGCCAGCAGTGCACCAGGATTAAATGGGAATTCACCCCTCCACTTT. It yields the protein CASSAPGLNGNSPLHF.

The chain uses TRBV25-1 and TRBJ1-5; a possible D gene is TRBD1 (6 bases). CDR3 length: 13 residues. Trimming removed 5 bases at V and 10 bases at J, with 15 bases between. The germline CDR1 and CDR2 sequences are MGHDK and SYGVNS. The CDR3 here is CASSRAGDKPQHF. The CDR3, as DNA: TGTGCCAGCAGTAGGGCAGGGGATAAACCCCAGCATTTT.

This clone was counted only a few times. This chain joins TRBV27 and TRBJ2-5; D might be TRBD2 (6 bases). CDR1 is MNHEY, CDR2 SMNVEV, per germline (reference sequence). Trimming removed 2 bases at V and 7 bases at J, with 17 bases between. CDR3 length: 15 residues. As DNA, the CDR3 is TGTGCCAGCAGTTTACGCGGGGTCCTTGATCGGACCCAGTACTTC. It translates to CASSLRGVLDRTQYF.

This clone was seen a handful of times. This rearrangement joins TRBV7-9 to TRBJ1-5; D unclear. Germline CDR1 and CDR2: SEHNR and FQNEAQ (reference sequence). V dropped 1 base and J dropped 5 bases, with 15 bases sitting between them. The CDR3 extends over 16 amino acids. The CDR3 sequence: CASSLGLADSDQPQHF. The CDR3 coding sequence is TGTGCCAGCAGCTTAGGTCTGGCGGATTCCGATCAGCCCCAGCATTTT.

J is TRBJ2-3 and V is TRBV5-1, with 10 bases fitting TRBD2. The trim removed 0 bases at V and 6 bases at J, leaving 7 bases unmatched. There are 16 residues in the CDR3. Germline loops: CDR1 SGHRS, CDR2 YFSETQ. CDR3 loop: CASSLALLAGADTQYF. For the CDR3, the DNA is TGCGCCAGCAGCTTGGCCCTTCTAGCGGGGGCGGATACGCAGTATTTT.